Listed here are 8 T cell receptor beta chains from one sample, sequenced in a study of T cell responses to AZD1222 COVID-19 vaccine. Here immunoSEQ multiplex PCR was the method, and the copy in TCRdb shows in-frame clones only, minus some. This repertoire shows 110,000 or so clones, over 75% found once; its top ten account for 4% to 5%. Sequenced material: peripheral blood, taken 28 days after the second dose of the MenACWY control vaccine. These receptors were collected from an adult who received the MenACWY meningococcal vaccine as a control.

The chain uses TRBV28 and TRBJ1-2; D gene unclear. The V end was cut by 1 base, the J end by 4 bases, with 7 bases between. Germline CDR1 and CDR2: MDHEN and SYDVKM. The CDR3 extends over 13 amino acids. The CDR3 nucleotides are TGTGCCAGCAGTTTATCAGGTTCCTATGGCTACACCTTC. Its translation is CASSLSGSYGYTF.

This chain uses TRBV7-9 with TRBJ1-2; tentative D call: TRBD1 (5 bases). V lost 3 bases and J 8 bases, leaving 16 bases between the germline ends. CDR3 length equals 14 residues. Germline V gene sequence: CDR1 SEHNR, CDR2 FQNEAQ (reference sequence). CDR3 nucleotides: TGTGCCAGCAGCTTCCGGCAGGGAGGTGGAGGCTACACCTTC. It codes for CASSFRQGGGGYTF.

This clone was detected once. The CDR3 here is CASSHTGTEAFF. Written as DNA, the CDR3 is TGCGCCAGCAGCCACACGGGCACTGAAGCTTTCTTT. This chain connects TRBV5-1 to TRBJ1-1, with unresolved D. Trimming took off 4 bases at V and 4 bases at J, with 8 bases between the two ends. CDR1 and CDR2 from the germline V gene are SGHRS and YFSETQ. The CDR3 covers 12 residues.

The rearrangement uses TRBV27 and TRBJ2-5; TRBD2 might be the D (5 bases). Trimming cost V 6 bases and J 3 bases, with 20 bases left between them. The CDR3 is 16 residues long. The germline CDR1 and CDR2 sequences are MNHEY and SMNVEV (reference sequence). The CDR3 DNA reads TGTGCCAGCAGGCCGACCGCTGGACCGGAGGAAGAGACCCAGTACTTC. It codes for CASRPTAGPEEETQYF.

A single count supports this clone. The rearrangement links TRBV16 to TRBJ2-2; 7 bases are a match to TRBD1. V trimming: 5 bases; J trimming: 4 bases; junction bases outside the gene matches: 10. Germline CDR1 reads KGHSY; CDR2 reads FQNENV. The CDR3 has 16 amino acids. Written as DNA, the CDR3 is TGTGCCAGCAGCGGAGTCACAGGGGATTTCACCGGGGAGCTGTTTTTT. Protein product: CASSGVTGDFTGELFF.

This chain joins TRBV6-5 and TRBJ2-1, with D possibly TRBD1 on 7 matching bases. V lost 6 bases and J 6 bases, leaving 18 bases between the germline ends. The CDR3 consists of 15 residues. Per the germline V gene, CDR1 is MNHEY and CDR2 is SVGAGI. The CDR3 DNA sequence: TGTGCCAGCAGCCGTGGAGGGACAGATATCAATGAGCAGTTCTTC. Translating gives CASSRGGTDINEQFF.

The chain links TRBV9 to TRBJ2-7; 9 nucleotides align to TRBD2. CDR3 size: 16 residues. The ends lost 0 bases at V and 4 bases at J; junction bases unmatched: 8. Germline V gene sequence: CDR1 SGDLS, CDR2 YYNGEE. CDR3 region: CASSVAVSGRGYEQYF. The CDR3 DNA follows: TGTGCCAGCAGCGTAGCAGTTAGCGGGAGAGGGTACGAGCAGTACTTC.

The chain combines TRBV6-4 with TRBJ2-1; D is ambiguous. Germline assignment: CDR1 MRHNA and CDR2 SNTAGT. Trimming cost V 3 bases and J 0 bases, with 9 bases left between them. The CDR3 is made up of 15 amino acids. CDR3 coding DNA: TGTGCCAGCAGTGATGGCGATGGCTCCTACAATGAGCAGTTCTTC. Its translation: CASSDGDGSYNEQFF.